This TCR beta chain was obtained from a study of blood T cell repertoires in COVID-19 (dated by TCRdb to the early 2020s). Context from the whole study: Samples covering the acute and convalescent phases of COVID-19 were provided by collaborators in the United States, Italy and Spain. The prospective study material was composed of cDNA or gDNA derived from T cells, B-cell-depleted T cells, or PBMCs. Deeply sampled blood TCRbeta repertoires from subjects exposed to, actively infected with, or recovered from COVID-19 were included in the dataset. The repertoires were released in a freely available public database meant as a resource for research on the immune response to SARS-CoV-2. The samples were drawn from two sources: the first 160 participants of the ongoing ImmuneRACE study, and 1,000 to 1,500 subjects contributed by 6 global collaborators. The sample metadata nearly always contained a de-identified subject ID, COVID-19 status, age in years and sex. Where available, HLA class I and class II types were obtained from metadata supplied by the sample provider rather than from assay-based typing. Results and caveats for the whole study, not just this receptor: The amount of clinical and demographic metadata varied by source and participant and was provided uncurated.

As for this clone: Its specific antigen is unknown. There are no base qualities to consult, and no much larger clone falls within one base.

Samples from volunteer blood donors who had recovered from COVID-19 were contributed by a second Seattle source. The collaborating institutions used their own protocols to collect whole blood in K2EDTA tubes. Collaborator samples were shipped for TCRbeta analysis as frozen whole blood, isolated PBMCs, or DNA extracted from either sample type. Inclusive of the bounding cysteine and phenylalanine, the CDR3 is 12 residues long. Only CDR3 DNA is held: 36 bases, read in frame from base 1. V is cut by 4 bases and J by 4 bases, and the space between the germline ends is 8 bases. Based on the germline V gene (reference sequence), the CDR1 and CDR2 sequences are GTSNPN and SVGIG. The immunoSEQ Assay, a bias-controlled multiplex PCR, was used to amplify TCRbeta CDR3 regions from genomic DNA. The source study handled its data this way. Within the assay, amplification of reference gene primers was used to estimate how many nucleated cells each sample contained. Sequence reads were collapsed and filtered to measure the absolute abundance of every unique TCRbeta CDR3 rearrangement. For each sample, productive Simpson clonality was calculated as the square root of Simpson's diversity index over productive rearrangements. Imported from immuneACCESS, the table was reduced by TCRdb to in-frame sequences with V and J called. These copies leave out some clones; in studies compared against another copy, an unresolved V gene accounts for under half, and the cause of the remainder is not known. The DNA gave D and trimming, while V, J and clone size come from that table. This sample gives fewer than 300,000 clones in total; over 70% of them show up just once. Approximately 1.5% of the sample goes to the ten largest clones.

The sequencing input was peripheral blood. This clonotype was obtained from a middle-aged woman who had recovered from COVID-19. Rearrangement joined TRBV30 to TRBJ2-1, with TRBD2 as a weak D call on 6 bases. The CDR3 region reads CAWIGGYNEQFF. The base sequence is TGTGCCTGGATTGGGGGGTACAATGAGCAGTTCTTC.